This TCR beta chain stems from a study of control samples from healthy donors and cancer patients. The germline V and J ends were trimmed by 6 bases and 6 bases, with 3 bases remaining between them. This CDR3 is 8 amino acids long. Germline V gene data show CDR1 as DFQATT and CDR2 as SNEGSKA (reference sequence). The protocol was immunoSEQ multiplex PCR, while the TCRdb copy is restricted to in-frame clones and leaves out a portion. Of 100,000 to 150,000 clones in the sample, approximately 92% were seen once. The sample consisted of PBMCs. The V and J genes are TRBV20-1 and TRBJ2-7; no clear D. The origin of this receptor is a man older than 75 with head and neck cancer. The CDR3 coding sequence is TGCAGTGCGGGCGAGCAGTACTTC. Encoded protein: CSAGEQYF.